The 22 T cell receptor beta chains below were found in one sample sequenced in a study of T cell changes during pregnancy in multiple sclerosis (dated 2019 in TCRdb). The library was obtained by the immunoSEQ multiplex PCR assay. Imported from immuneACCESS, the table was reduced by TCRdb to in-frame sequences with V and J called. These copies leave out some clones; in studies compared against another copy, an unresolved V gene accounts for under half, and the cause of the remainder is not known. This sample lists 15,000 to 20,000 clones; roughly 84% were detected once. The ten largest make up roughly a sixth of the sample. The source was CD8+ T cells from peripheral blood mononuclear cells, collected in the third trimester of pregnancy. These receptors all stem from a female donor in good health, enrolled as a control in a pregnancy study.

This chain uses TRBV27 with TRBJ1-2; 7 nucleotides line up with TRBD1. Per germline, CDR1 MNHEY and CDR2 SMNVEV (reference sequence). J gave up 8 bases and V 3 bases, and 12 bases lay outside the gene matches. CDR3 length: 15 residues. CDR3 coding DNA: TGTGCCAGCAGTTTCGGGGACAGCCCGTCTTGGGGCTACACCTTC. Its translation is CASSFGDSPSWGYTF.

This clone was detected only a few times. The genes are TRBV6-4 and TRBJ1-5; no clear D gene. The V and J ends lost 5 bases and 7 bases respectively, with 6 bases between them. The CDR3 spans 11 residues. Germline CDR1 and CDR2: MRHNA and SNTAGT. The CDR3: CASSISQPQHF. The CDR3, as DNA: TGTGCCAGCAGTATAAGCCAGCCCCAGCATTTT.

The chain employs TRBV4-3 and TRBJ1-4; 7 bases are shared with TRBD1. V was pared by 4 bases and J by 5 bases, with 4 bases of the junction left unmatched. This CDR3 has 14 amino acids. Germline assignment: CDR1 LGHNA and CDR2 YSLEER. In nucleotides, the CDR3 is TGCGCCAGCAGCCCGGGACAGATAAATGAAAAACTGTTTTTT. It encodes CASSPGQINEKLFF.

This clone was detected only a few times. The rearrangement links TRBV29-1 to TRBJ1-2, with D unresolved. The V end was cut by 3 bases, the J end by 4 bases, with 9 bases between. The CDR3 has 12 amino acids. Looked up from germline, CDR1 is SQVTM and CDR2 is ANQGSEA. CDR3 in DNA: TGCAGCGTTGATTGGTCCGGCTATGGCTACACCTTC. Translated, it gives CSVDWSGYGYTF.

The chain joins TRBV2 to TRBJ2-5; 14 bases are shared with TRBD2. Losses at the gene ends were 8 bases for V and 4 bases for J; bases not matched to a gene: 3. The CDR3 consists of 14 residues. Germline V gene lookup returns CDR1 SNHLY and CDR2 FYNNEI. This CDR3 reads CASLGLAGGETQYF. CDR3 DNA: TGTGCCAGCCTCGGACTAGCGGGAGGAGAGACCCAGTACTTC.

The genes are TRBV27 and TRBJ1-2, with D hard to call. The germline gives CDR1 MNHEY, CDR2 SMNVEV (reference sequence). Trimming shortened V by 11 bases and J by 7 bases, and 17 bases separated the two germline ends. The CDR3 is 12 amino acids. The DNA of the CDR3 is TGTGCCTCCTCGGGGTCCACGAGTGGCTACACCTTC. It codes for CASSGSTSGYTF.

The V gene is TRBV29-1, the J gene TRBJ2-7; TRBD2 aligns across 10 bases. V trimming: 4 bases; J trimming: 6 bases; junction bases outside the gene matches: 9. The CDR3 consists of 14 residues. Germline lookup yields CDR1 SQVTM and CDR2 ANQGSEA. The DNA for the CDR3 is TGCAGCGTTGTTGGGGCTAGCGGGAGCGGCGAGCAGTACTTC. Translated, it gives CSVVGASGSGEQYF.

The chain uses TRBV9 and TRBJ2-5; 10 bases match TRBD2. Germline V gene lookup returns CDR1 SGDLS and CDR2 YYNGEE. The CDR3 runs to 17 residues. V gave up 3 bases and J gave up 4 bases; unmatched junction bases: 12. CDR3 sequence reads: CASSDRAGTSDPETQYF. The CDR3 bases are TGTGCCAGCAGCGACCGTGCCGGGACTAGCGACCCAGAGACCCAGTACTTC.

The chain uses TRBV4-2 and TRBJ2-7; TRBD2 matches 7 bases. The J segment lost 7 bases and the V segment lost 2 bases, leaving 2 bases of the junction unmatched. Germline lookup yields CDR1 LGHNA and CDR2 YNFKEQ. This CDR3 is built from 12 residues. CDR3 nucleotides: TGTGCCAGCAGCCAATTGGGGGGGGAGCAGTACTTC. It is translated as CASSQLGGEQYF.

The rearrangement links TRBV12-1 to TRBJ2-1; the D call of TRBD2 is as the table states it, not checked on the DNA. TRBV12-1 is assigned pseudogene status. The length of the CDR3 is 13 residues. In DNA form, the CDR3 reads TGTGCCAGCAGAGGCGGGGGATACAATGAGCAGTTCTTC. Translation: CASRGGGYNEQFF.

The CDR3 region is CSAPGGGGYTF. In nucleotides, the CDR3 is TGCAGTGCCCCAGGGGGCGGGGGCTACACCTTC. The chain recombines TRBV20-1 with TRBJ1-2; TRBD1 matches 8 bases. CDR1 and CDR2 (germline): DFQATT, SNEGSKA (reference sequence). The CDR3 covers 11 residues. Germline trimming cut 6 bases from V and 8 bases from J; bases unmatched to any gene: 5.

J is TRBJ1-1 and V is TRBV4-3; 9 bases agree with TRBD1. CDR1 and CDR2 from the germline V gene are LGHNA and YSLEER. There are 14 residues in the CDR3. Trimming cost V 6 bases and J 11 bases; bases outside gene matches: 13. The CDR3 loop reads CASSPHLGQGYAFF. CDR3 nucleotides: TGCGCCAGCAGTCCTCACCTGGGACAGGGATACGCTTTCTTT.

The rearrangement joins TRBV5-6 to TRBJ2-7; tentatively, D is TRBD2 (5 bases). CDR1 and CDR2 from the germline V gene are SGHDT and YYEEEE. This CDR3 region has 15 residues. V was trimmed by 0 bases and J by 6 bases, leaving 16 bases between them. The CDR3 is CASSLAGGEGPEQYF. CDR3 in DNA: TGTGCCAGCAGCTTGGCCGGTGGAGAGGGTCCCGAGCAGTACTTC.

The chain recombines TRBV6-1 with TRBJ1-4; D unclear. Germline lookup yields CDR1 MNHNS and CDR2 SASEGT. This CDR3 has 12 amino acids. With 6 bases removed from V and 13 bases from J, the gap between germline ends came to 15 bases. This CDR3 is CASRAMAIRLFF. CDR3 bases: TGTGCCAGCAGGGCAATGGCAATACGACTGTTTTTT.

The CDR3: CASSDSYRNYGYTF. CDR3 DNA sequence: TGTGCCAGCAGTGACTCGTACAGAAACTATGGCTACACCTTC. The chain combines TRBV6-4 with TRBJ1-2, with D hard to call. Germline V gene sequence: CDR1 MRHNA, CDR2 SNTAGT. V lost 0 bases to trimming and J lost 2 bases, with 7 bases between them. There are 14 residues in the CDR3.

The CDR3 is CASSDSASGSYNEQFF. CDR3 sequence (DNA): TGTGCCAGCAGTGACTCGGCTAGCGGCTCCTACAATGAGCAGTTCTTC. The chain carries TRBV6-4 and TRBJ2-1, with 7 bases lining up with TRBD2. Germline CDR1 MRHNA, CDR2 SNTAGT. After removal of 0 bases from V and 0 bases from J, the junction contained 2 bases not matched to a gene. The CDR3 spans 16 residues.

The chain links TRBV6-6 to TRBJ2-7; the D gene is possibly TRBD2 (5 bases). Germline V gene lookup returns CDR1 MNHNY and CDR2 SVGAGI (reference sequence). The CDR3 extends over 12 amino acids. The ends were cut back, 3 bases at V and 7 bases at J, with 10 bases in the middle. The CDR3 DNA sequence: TGTGCCAGCAGTTATGTCCCGGGGGAGCAGTACTTC. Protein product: CASSYVPGEQYF.

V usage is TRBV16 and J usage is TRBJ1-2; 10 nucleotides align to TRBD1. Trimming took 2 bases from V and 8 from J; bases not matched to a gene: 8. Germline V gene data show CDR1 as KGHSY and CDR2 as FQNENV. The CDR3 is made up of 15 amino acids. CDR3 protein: CASSQNPTGGDGYTF. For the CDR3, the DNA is TGTGCCAGCAGCCAAAACCCGACAGGGGGCGACGGCTACACCTTC.

The CDR3 DNA reads as TGTGCCAGCAGGGGACAGGAGAACACTGAAGCTTTCTTT. Translated, it gives CASRGQENTEAFF. The genes are TRBV6-4 and TRBJ1-1; 8 nucleotides match TRBD1. The CDR3 sequence is 13 residues long. The V gene end was trimmed by 6 bases and the J gene end by 1 base; junction bases not matched to a gene: 1. Germline V gene lookup returns CDR1 MRHNA and CDR2 SNTAGT.

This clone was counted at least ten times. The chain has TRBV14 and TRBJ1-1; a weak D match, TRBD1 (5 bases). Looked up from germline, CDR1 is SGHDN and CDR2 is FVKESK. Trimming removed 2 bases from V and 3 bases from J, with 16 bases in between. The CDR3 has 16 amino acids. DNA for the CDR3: TGTGCCAGCAGCCAAAAGGGCTTATGGGGCGACACTGAAGCTTTCTTT. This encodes CASSQKGLWGDTEAFF. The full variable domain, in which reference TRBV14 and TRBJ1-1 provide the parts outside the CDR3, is EAGVTQFPSHSVIEKGQTVTLRCDPISGHDNLYWYRRVMGKEIKFLLHFVKESKQDESGMPNNRFLAERTGGTYSTLKVQPAELEDSGVYFCASSQKGLWGDTEAFFGQGTRLTVV.

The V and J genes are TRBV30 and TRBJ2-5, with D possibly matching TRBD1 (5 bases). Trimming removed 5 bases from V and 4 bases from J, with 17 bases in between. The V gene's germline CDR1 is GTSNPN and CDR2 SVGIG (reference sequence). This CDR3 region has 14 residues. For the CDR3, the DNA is TGTGCCTGGTGTCAGGGTTTTGGTGGAGAGACCCAGTACTTC. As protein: CAWCQGFGGETQYF.

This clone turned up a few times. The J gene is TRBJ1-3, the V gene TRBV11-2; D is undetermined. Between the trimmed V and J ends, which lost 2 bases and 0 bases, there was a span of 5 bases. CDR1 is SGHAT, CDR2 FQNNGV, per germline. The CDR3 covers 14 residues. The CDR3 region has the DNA TGTGCCAGCAGCTTAACGAGCTCTGGAAACACCATATATTTT. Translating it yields CASSLTSSGNTIYF.